One sample yielded the 30 T cell receptor beta chains listed below, sequenced in a study of low-dose radiotherapy and immunotherapy resistance in tumors. Documented time point: before trial treatment. Gene-specific TRAV and TRBV primers were used for first-strand cDNA, covering alpha and beta chains. It was with a constant-region primer and a V-primer adapter that TCRs were amplified over around 19 PCR cycles. Each CDR3 protein is one row after TCRdb ran MiXCR on the reads. The sample gives 35,000 to 50,000 distinct CDR3 sequences, roughly 31% of which show up once; roughly 3.7% is in the top ten. The specimen was PBMCs, collected before treatment. The source of these receptors is a male donor with gallbladder cancer.

At least ten counts were recorded for this clonotype. The chain couples TRBV5-1 to TRBJ1-5; D unclear. With 0 bases removed from V and 0 bases from J, the gap between germline ends came to 7 bases. CDR3 length: 15 amino acids. Germline V CDR1 and CDR2: SGHRS, YFSETQ. CDR3 region: CASSLDPYSNQPQHF. The CDR3, as DNA: TGCGCCAGCAGCTTGGACCCCTATAGCAATCAGCCCCAGCATTTT.

The chain combines TRBV28 with TRBJ1-2, with D unresolved. V lost 1 base to trimming and J lost 3 bases, with 12 bases between them. Per germline, CDR1 MDHEN and CDR2 SYDVKM. The CDR3 is 15 amino acids. This chain's CDR3 is CASSLFSGTYYGYTF. The CDR3, as DNA: TGTGCCAGCAGTTTATTCTCAGGTACCTACTATGGCTACACCTTC.

By its share, this clonotype is medium-sized. The chain links TRBV28 to TRBJ2-3, with 9 bases that match TRBD2. This CDR3 has 18 residues. Trimming cost V 7 bases and J 1 base; bases outside gene matches: 15. Germline V gene lookup returns CDR1 MDHEN and CDR2 SYDVKM. The CDR3 reads CASITLRGLAFRTDTQYF. In nucleotides, the CDR3 is TGTGCCAGCATTACCCTACGGGGACTAGCTTTCCGCACAGATACGCAGTATTTT. Filled out from reference TRBV28 and TRBJ2-3, the complete variable domain reads DVKVTQSSRYLVKRTGEKVFLECVQDMDHENMFWYRQDPGLGLRLIYFSYDVKMKEKGDIPEGYSVSREKKERFSLILESASTNQTSMYLCASITLRGLAFRTDTQYFGPGTRLTVL.

This clonotype was detected a few times. The rearrangement uses TRBV3-1 and TRBJ2-7, with D perhaps matching TRBD1 or TRBD2 (5 bases each). The CDR3 sequence is 13 residues long. Germline CDR1 and CDR2: LGHDT and YNNKEL (reference sequence). The V end was cut by 6 bases, the J end by 7 bases, with 16 bases between. The CDR3 sequence is CASRPAEGLEQYF. CDR3 coding DNA: TGTGCCAGCAGACCCGCCGAGGGGTTAGAGCAGTACTTC.

This clonotype was seen many times. The CDR3 DNA reads as TGTGCCAGCAGCCGCAGGGGGGAGGGGCCTGGGGCCAACGTCCTGACTTTC. Translation: CASSRRGEGPGANVLTF. The chain has TRBV2 and TRBJ2-6, with D perhaps being TRBD1 or TRBD2 (7 bases each). V was pared by 6 bases and J by 2 bases, with 17 bases between. The CDR3 is 17 amino acids. Per germline, CDR1 SNHLY and CDR2 FYNNEI.

Worth noting for this clonotype: Only one base separates this from a far larger clonotype, so it likely reflects a read error. The chain links TRBV6-2 or TRBV6-3 to TRBJ2-5; TRBD2 aligns across 10 bases. The last part of the DNA fits TRBJ2-4 better; the J call may be wrong. This CDR3 is built from 15 residues. The germline V gene encodes CDR1 MNHEY and CDR2 SVGEGT. CDR3 nucleotide sequence: TGTGCCAGCAGTGACGGACAAGCGGGAGGGGGCATTCAGTACTTC. Residues: CASSDGQAGGGIQYF.

The chain has TRBV7-9 and TRBJ2-3; 7 nucleotides match TRBD2. Germline CDR1 reads SEHNR; CDR2 reads FQNEAQ (reference sequence). V dropped 5 bases and J dropped 2; count of bases not matched to a gene: 10. This CDR3 spans 16 amino acids. CDR3 sequence reads: CASSQYRSGDTDTQYF. The CDR3 DNA reads as TGTGCCAGCAGCCAATACCGCAGCGGGGACACAGATACGCAGTATTTT. Together with reference TRBV7-9 and TRBJ2-3, the CDR3 gives the full variable domain: DTGVSQNPRHKITKRGQNVTFRCDPISEHNRLYWYRQTLGQGPEFLTYFQNEAQLEKSRLLSDRFSAERPKGSFSTLEIQRTEQGDSAMYLCASSQYRSGDTDTQYFGPGTRLTVL.

This clonotype was found many times. This chain links TRBV27 with TRBJ2-6; 9 bases are a match to TRBD1. Germline V gene sequence: CDR1 MNHEY, CDR2 SMNVEV (reference sequence). Trimming removed 3 bases from V and 3 bases from J; junction bases left unmatched: 3. The CDR3 contains 16 residues. Written as DNA, the CDR3 is TGTGCCAGCAGTTTGTACAGGGGGCGTGGGGCCAACGTCCTGACTTTC. Its protein is CASSLYRGRGANVLTF.

This clonotype was detected a few times. The chain joins TRBV27 to TRBJ2-5; tentatively, D is TRBD2 (5 bases). Looked up from germline, CDR1 is MNHEY and CDR2 is SMNVEV (reference sequence). The CDR3 is 12 amino acids. The ends were cut back, 5 bases at V and 7 bases at J, with 11 bases in the middle. DNA of the CDR3: TGTGCCAGCAGTACGACTAAAGGGACCCAGTACTTC. It translates to CASSTTKGTQYF.

This clonotype came up many times. This chain links TRBV4-1 with TRBJ2-1; 9 bases line up with TRBD2. Looked up from germline, CDR1 is MGHRA and CDR2 is YSYEKL. The CDR3 is 16 amino acids. Trimming took 0 bases from V and 9 from J; bases not matched to a gene: 9. DNA of the CDR3: TGCGCCAGCAGCCAAGAACGGCTAGCGGGGAGGGTTGAGCAGTTCTTC. It is translated as CASSQERLAGRVEQFF.

The chain uses TRBV7-2 and TRBJ1-4; D remains ambiguous. The CDR3 is made up of 16 amino acids. Germline CDR1 is SGHTA and CDR2 is FQGNSA. V was clipped by 1 base and J by 4 bases, with 13 bases between them. The CDR3 is CASSLGNWALNEKLFF. DNA of the CDR3: TGTGCCAGCAGCTTAGGAAACTGGGCCCTTAATGAAAAACTGTTTTTT.

This clonotype was detected a few times. The rearrangement uses TRBV27 and TRBJ2-1; no reliable D call. With 1 base removed from V and 6 bases from J, the gap between germline ends came to 10 bases. CDR3 length equals 14 residues. The germline CDR1 and CDR2 sequences are MNHEY and SMNVEV (reference sequence). CDR3 sequence: CASSLLGPINEQFF. The CDR3 region has the DNA TGTGCCAGCAGTTTATTAGGTCCTATCAATGAGCAGTTCTTC.

J is TRBJ1-5 and V is TRBV5-1; D call uncertain. The CDR3 loop spans 12 amino acids. Trimming cost V 4 bases and J 6 bases, with 8 bases left between them. Looked up from germline, CDR1 is SGHRS and CDR2 is YFSETQ. CDR3 amino acids: CASSPDGQPQHF. CDR3 coding DNA: TGCGCCAGCAGCCCGGATGGTCAGCCCCAGCATTTT.

Comment on this clonotype: Germline and junction disagree at one end, which may indicate a read error. The V gene is TRBV5-3, the J gene TRBJ2-2; 9 nucleotides match TRBD1. TRBV5-3 is placed among ORFs of uncertain function. This CDR3 contains 15 residues. CDR3 DNA: TGTGCCAGCAGCTTGGGACAGGGACACACCGGGGAGCTGTTTTTT. Translation gives CASSLGQGHTGELFF.

This clonotype came up once. A far larger clone differs by one base, so this is likely a read error. J is TRBJ2-1 and V is TRBV6-8; D may be TRBD1 (6 bases). The V end lost 5 bases, the J end lost 6 bases, and 17 bases lay between the germline ends. CDR1 MNHGY and CDR2 SAAAGT come from the germline V gene. The CDR3 is made up of 15 amino acids. This chain's CDR3 is CASSEWEQGSNEQFF. CDR3 nucleotide sequence: TGTGCCAGCAGTGAATGGGAACAGGGAAGCAATGAGCAGTTCTTC.

The chain has TRBV7-9 and TRBJ2-1, with 12 bases aligning to TRBD1. Germline CDR1 is SEHNR and CDR2 is FQNEAQ (reference sequence). The CDR3 is made up of 18 amino acids. The V and J ends lost 4 bases and 0 bases, in that order; junction bases with no gene match: 7. CDR3 DNA: TGTGCCAGCAGCTCCGGGACAGGGGGCTCTATCTCCTACAATGAGCAGTTCTTC. This gives the protein CASSSGTGGSISYNEQFF.

The rearrangement uses TRBV5-8 and TRBJ1-5; D might be TRBD1 (5 bases). The V gene's germline CDR1 is SGHTS and CDR2 YDEGEE. The CDR3 spans 15 residues. The germline V and J ends were trimmed by 2 bases and 0 bases, with 9 bases remaining between them. Here the CDR3 DNA reads TGTGCCAGCAGCTTACACAGGTATAGCAATCAGCCCCAGCATTTT. Its translation is CASSLHRYSNQPQHF.

This clonotype was seen once. This likely came from a read error, as a far larger clone is one base away. The chain couples TRBV7-9 to TRBJ2-7; D gene ambiguous. CDR1 and CDR2 (germline): SEHNR, FQNEAQ (reference sequence). This CDR3 region has 15 residues. Between the trimmed V and J ends, which lost 6 bases and 7 bases, there was a span of 22 bases. In nucleotides, the CDR3 is TGTGCCAGCAGTCTAGAGGCTGGCCCCAGTGGAGAGCAGTACTTC. Translated: CASSLEAGPSGEQYF.

This clonotype is classed as medium-sized. V usage is TRBV9 and J usage is TRBJ2-5; D is perhaps TRBD1 (6 bases). Trimming shortened V by 3 bases and J by 0 bases, and 15 bases separated the two germline ends. CDR1 and CDR2 (germline): SGDLS, YYNGEE. This CDR3 is built from 16 residues. CDR3 DNA: TGTGCCAGCAGCGCCCGGGACACAGACTACCAAGAGACCCAGTACTTC. It yields the protein CASSARDTDYQETQYF.

This clonotype has at least ten counts. The chain carries TRBV18 and TRBJ2-5, with 8 bases lining up with TRBD1. CDR1 KGHSH and CDR2 LQKENI come from the germline V gene. Germline trimming cut 6 bases from V and 4 bases from J; bases unmatched to any gene: 4. The CDR3 runs to 13 residues. The CDR3 here is CASSADRGETQYF. In DNA form, the CDR3 reads TGTGCCAGCTCCGCCGACAGGGGAGAGACCCAGTACTTC.

This clonotype occurred a few times. The chain has TRBV5-1 and TRBJ2-7, with a possible D match to TRBD1 (6 bases). CDR1 and CDR2 from the germline V gene are SGHRS and YFSETQ. The CDR3 extends over 21 amino acids. Trimming removed 4 bases at V and 4 bases at J, with 36 bases between. This CDR3 is CASSPRGTLSGNRRAVYEQYF. As DNA, the CDR3 is TGCGCCAGCAGCCCGCGTGGGACACTGTCGGGGAACCGCAGGGCAGTTTACGAGCAGTACTTC.

On this clonotype itself: Germline is not matched at one junction end, which may reflect a read error. The chain uses TRBV7-2 and TRBJ2-2; D remains unclear. CDR1 SGHTA and CDR2 FQGNSA come from the germline V gene. The CDR3 is 16 residues long. CDR3 DNA sequence: TGTGCCAGCAGTTTAGCCCTCGCGAATCTGGCGCGGGAGCTGTTTTTT. It is translated as CASSLALANLARELFF.

This clonotype appeared many times. The chain has TRBV19 and TRBJ1-1, with 9 bases aligning to TRBD1. J was trimmed by 1 base and V by 8 bases; bases with no gene match: 8. The CDR3 totals 15 residues. From germline, CDR1 is LNHDA and CDR2 SQIVND (reference sequence). This CDR3 reads CASLDRGGSNTEAFF. CDR3 nucleotides: TGTGCCAGTCTGGACAGGGGAGGCTCGAACACTGAAGCTTTCTTT.

This chain connects TRBV14 to TRBJ2-3, with 12 nucleotides matching TRBD2. With 1 base clipped from V and 1 base from J, the junction kept 0 bases outside the gene matches. CDR1 is SGHDN, CDR2 FVKESK, per germline. The CDR3 has 16 amino acids. CDR3 in amino acids: CASSQGLAGGTDTQYF. The CDR3 nucleotides are TGTGCCAGCAGCCAAGGACTAGCGGGAGGCACAGATACGCAGTATTTT.

A word on this clonotype: It is likely a read error: a sequence one base away is far more abundant. V is TRBV13 and J is TRBJ2-3, with unresolved D. Germline CDR1 is PRHDT and CDR2 is FYEKMQ (reference sequence). The ends were cut back, 6 bases at V and 0 bases at J, with 13 bases in the middle. The CDR3 totals 15 residues. The DNA for the CDR3 is TGTGCCAGCAGTGAGTCCCTACGGAGCACAGATACGCAGTATTTT. Its protein product is CASSESLRSTDTQYF.

V and J are TRBV19 and TRBJ1-1; 7 bases match TRBD1. Germline assignment: CDR1 LNHDA and CDR2 SQIVND (reference sequence). The CDR3 extends over 16 amino acids. After removal of 6 bases from V and 0 bases from J, the junction contained 10 bases not matched to a gene. CDR3 bases: TGTGCCAGTAGGCCAGGGACAGTGCGGATGAACACTGAAGCTTTCTTT. This sequence encodes CASRPGTVRMNTEAFF.

There are many counts of this clonotype. The CDR3 region has the DNA TGCGCCAGCAGCCAAGATGGTCAGCGGACGCAGTATTTT. Translated: CASSQDGQRTQYF. J is TRBJ2-3 and V is TRBV4-1, with D tentatively TRBD2 (5 bases). From germline, CDR1 is MGHRA and CDR2 YSYEKL. CDR3 length equals 13 residues. V lost 0 bases to trimming and J lost 9 bases, with 10 bases between them.

The chain uses TRBV19 and TRBJ2-5; D possibly matches TRBD1 or TRBD2 (6 bases each). CDR1 and CDR2 from the germline V gene are LNHDA and SQIVND (reference sequence). V was cut by 5 bases and J by 7 bases, with 17 bases left in between. This CDR3 spans 14 amino acids. CDR3 DNA: TGTGCCAGTAGTGACAAGGGGGGAATTAGGACCCAGTACTTC. It is translated as CASSDKGGIRTQYF.

This clonotype showed up many times. DNA for the CDR3: TGTGCCAGCAGTTTGGGACTCGGGGATGAGCAGTTCTTC. Protein product: CASSLGLGDEQFF. V usage is TRBV27 and J usage is TRBJ2-1, with D perhaps matching TRBD2 (6 bases). CDR1 and CDR2 (germline): MNHEY, SMNVEV (reference sequence). The V end was cut by 3 bases, the J end by 8 bases, with 11 bases between. This CDR3 has 13 amino acids.

Ten or more counts support this clonotype. The chain combines TRBV12-3 or TRBV12-4 with TRBJ1-1; a weak D match, TRBD1 (6 bases). Trimming pared 8 bases from V and 5 bases from J, leaving 18 bases between. This CDR3 spans 14 amino acids. CDR3 region: CASRIRGGGTEAFF. As DNA, the CDR3 is TGTGCCAGCCGGATACGGGGGGGCGGAACTGAAGCTTTCTTT.